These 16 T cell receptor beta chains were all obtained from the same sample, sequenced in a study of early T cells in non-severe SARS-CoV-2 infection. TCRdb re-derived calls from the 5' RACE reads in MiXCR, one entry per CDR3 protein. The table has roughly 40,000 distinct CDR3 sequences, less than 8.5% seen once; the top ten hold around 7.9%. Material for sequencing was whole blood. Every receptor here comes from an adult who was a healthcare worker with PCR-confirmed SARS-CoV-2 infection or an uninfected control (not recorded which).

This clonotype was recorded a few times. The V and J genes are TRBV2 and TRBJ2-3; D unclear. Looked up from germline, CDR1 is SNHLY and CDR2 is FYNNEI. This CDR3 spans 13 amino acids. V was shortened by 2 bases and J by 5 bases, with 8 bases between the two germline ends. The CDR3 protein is CASSERSGDTQYF. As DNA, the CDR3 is TGTGCCAGCAGTGAAAGGTCGGGAGATACGCAGTATTTT. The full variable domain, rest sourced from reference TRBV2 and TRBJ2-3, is EPEVTQTPSHQVTQMGQEVILRCVPISNHLYFYWYRQILGQKVEFLVSFYNNEISEKSEIFDDQFSVERPDGSNFTLKIRSTKLEDSAMYFCASSERSGDTQYFGPGTRLTVL.

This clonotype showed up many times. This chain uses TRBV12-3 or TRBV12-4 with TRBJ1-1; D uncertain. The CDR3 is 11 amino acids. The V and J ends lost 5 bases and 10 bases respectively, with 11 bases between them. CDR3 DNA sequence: TGTGCCAGCAGTGAGGGATTAGCAGCTTTCTTT. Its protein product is CASSEGLAAFF.

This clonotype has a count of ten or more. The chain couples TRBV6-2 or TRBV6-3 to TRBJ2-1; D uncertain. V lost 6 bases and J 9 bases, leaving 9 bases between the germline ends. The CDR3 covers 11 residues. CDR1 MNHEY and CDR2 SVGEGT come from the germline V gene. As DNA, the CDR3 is TGTGCCAGCAGCCTCAGGAGTGAGCAGTTCTTC. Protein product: CASSLRSEQFF.

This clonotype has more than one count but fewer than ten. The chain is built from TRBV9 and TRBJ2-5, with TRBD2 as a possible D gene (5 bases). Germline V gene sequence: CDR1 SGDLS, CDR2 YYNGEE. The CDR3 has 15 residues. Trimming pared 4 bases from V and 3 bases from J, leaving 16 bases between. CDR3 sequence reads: CASSPRGHFEETQYF. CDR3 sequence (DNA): TGTGCCAGCAGCCCTAGAGGGCATTTCGAAGAGACCCAGTACTTC.

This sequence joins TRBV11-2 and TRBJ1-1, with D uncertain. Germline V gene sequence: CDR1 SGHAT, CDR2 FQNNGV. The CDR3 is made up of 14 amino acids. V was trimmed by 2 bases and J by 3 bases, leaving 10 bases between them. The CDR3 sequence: CASSLFQHDTEAFF. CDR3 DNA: TGTGCCAGCAGCTTATTCCAGCATGACACTGAAGCTTTCTTT.

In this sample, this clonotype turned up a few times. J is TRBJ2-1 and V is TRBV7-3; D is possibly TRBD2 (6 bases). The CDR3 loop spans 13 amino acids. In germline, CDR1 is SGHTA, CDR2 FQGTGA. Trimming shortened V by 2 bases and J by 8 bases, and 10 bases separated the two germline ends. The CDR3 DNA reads TGTGCCAGCAGCTTAGGGGGAGGAGATGAGCAGTTCTTC. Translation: CASSLGGGDEQFF. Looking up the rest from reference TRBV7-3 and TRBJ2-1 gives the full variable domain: GAGVSQTPSNKVTEKGKYVELRCDPISGHTALYWYRQSLGQGPEFLIYFQGTGAADDSGLPNDRFFAVRPEGSVSTLKIQRTERGDSAVYLCASSLGGGDEQFFGPGTRLTVL.

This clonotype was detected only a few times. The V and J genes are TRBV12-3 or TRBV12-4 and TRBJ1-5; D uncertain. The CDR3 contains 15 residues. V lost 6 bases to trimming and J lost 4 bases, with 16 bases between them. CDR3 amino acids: CASSPKFAGNQPQHF. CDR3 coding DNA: TGTGCCAGCAGCCCGAAGTTTGCGGGGAATCAGCCCCAGCATTTT.

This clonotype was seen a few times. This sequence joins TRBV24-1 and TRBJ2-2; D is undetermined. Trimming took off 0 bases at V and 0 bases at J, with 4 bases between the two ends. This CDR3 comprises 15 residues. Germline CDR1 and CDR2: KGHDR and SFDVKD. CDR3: CATSDLPPNTGELFF. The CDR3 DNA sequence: TGTGCCACCAGTGATTTGCCACCGAACACCGGGGAGCTGTTTTTT.

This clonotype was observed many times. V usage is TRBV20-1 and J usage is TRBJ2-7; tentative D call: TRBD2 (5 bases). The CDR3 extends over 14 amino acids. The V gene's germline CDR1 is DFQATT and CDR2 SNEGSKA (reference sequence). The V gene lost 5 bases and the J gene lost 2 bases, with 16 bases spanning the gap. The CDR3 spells CSAPPQPGTYEQYF. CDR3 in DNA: TGCAGTGCTCCCCCGCAACCCGGGACCTACGAGCAGTACTTC.

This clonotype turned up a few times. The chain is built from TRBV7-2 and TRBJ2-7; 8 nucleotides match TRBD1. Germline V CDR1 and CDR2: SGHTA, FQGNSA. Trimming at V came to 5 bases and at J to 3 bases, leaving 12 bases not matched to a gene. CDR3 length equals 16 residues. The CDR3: CASSPRQGSRDYEQYF. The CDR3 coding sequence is TGTGCCAGCAGCCCCCGACAGGGGTCAAGAGACTACGAGCAGTACTTC.

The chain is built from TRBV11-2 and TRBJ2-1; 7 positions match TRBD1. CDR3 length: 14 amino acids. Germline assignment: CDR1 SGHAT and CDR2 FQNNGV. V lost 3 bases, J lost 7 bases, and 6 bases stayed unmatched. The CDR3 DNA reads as TGTGCCAGCAGCTTGGAAAGGGGGCGGAATGAGCAGTTCTTC. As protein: CASSLERGRNEQFF.

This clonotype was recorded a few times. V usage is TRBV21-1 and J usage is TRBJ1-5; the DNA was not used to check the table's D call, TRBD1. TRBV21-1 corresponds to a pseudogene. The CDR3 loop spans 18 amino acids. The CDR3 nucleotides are TGTGCCAGCAGCAAAAGCGCCTTATCGCCGAGGGACAATCAGCCCCAGCATTTT. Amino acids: CASSKSALSPRDNQPQHF.

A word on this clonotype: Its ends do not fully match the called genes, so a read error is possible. The CDR3 DNA is TGTGCCAGCAGTATCGGGACAGGGTACCAGGAGACCCAGTACTTC. It translates to CASSIGTGYQETQYF. The gene calls are TRBV12-3 or TRBV12-4 and TRBJ2-5; 9 positions match TRBD1. The CDR3 is 15 residues long.

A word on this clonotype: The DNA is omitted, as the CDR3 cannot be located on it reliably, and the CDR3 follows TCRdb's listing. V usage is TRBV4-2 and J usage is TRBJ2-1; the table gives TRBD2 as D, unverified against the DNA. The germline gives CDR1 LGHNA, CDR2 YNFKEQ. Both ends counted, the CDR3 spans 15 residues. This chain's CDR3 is CASSQVAGGIDEEFF.

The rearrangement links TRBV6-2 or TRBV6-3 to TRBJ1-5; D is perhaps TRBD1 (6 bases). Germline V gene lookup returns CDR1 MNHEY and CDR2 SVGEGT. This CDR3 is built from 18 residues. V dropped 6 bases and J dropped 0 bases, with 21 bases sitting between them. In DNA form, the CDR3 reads TGTGCCAGCAGCTCGCACACTCGGGACATCTATAGCAATCAGCCCCAGCATTTT. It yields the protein CASSSHTRDIYSNQPQHF.

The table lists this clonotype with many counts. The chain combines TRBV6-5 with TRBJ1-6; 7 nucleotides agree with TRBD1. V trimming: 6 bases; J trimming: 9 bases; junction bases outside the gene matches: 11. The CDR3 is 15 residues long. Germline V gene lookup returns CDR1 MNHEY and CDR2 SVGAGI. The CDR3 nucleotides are TGTGCCAGCAGCCGAGACAGGGTCTCGTTTTCACCCCTCCACTTT. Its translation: CASSRDRVSFSPLHF.